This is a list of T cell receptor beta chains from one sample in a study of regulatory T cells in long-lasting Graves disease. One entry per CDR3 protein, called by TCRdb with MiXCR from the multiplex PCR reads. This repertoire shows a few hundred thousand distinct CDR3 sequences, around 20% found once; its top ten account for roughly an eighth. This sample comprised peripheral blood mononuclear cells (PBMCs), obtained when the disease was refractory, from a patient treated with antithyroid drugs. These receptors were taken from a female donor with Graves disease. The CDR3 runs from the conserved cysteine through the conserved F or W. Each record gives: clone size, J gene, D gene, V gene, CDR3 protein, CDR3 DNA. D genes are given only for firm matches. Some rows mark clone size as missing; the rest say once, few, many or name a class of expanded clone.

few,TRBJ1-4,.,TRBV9,CASSVAYSQYEKLFF,TGTGCCAGCAGCGTAGCGTACAGCCAATATGAAAAACTGTTTTTT
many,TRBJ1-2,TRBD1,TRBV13,CASSFLRPTGGSIANYGYTF,TGTGCCAGCAGCTTCCTGAGGCCGACAGGGGGAAGCATAGCTAACTATGGCTACACCTTC
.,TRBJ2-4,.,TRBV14,CASSLTGQSLGIQYF,TGTGCCAGCAGCCTAACAGGACAGTCCCTAGGCATTCAGTACTTC
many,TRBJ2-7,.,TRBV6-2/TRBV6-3,CASSEVFVDYEQYF,TGTGCCAGCAGTGAAGTTTTTGTAGACTACGAGCAGTACTTC
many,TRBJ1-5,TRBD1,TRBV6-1,CASSPGTGYRNQPQHF,TGTGCCAGCAGCCCTGGGACAGGGTATCGCAATCAGCCCCAGCATTTT
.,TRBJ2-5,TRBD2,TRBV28,CASTLPGRETQYF,TGTGCCAGCACTCTTCCCGGGAGGGAGACCCAGTACTTC
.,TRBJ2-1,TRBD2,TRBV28,CASSSAGGHYNEQFF,TGTGCCAGCAGTTCAGCGGGAGGTCACTACAATGAGCAGTTCTTC
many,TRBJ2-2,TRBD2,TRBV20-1,CSARDLLAGDVPGELFF,TGCAGTGCTAGAGACCTACTAGCGGGAGACGTTCCCGGGGAGCTGTTTTTT
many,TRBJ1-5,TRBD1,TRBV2,CASSGDRVVGQPQHF,TGTGCCAGCAGTGGCGACAGGGTTGTAGGTCAGCCCCAGCATTTT
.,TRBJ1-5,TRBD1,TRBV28,CASNGVQGAVGNQPQHF,TGTGCCAGCAACGGAGTTCAGGGGGCGGTCGGCAATCAGCCCCAGCATTTT
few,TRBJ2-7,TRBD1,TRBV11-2,CASSYQGTGSHEQYF,TGTGCCAGCAGCTACCAAGGGACAGGGTCTCACGAGCAGTACTTC
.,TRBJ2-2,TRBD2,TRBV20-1,CSARALAGGSLNTGELFF,TGCAGTGCTAGAGCTCTGGCGGGAGGGTCCCTGAACACCGGGGAGCTGTTTTTT
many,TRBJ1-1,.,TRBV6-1,CASGDSEAFF,TGTGCCAGCGGAGACTCTGAAGCTTTCTTT
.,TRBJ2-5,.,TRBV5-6,CASSLGAQQQETQYF,TGTGCCAGCAGCTTGGGAGCCCAACAACAAGAGACCCAGTACTTC
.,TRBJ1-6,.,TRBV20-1,CSASLGAANSPLHF,TGCAGTGCTAGTCTGGGGGCAGCCAATTCACCCCTCCACTTT
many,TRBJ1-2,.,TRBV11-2,CASSTASYGYTF,TGTGCCAGCAGCACCGCCAGCTATGGCTACACCTTC
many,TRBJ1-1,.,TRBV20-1,CSATDLKRGNTEAFF,TGCAGTGCTACCGATCTAAAACGAGGGAACACTGAAGCTTTCTTT
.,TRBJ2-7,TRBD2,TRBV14,CASSQAIRTSGSYEQYF,TGTGCCAGCAGCCAAGCGATTAGGACTAGCGGGAGTTACGAGCAGTACTTC
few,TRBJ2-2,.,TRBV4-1,CASSQENVNTGELFF,TGCGCCAGCAGCCAAGAGAACGTGAACACCGGGGAGCTGTTTTTT
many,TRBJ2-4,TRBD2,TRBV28,CASSSTEGRDIQYF,TGTGCCAGCAGTTCTACGGAGGGGAGGGACATTCAGTACTTC
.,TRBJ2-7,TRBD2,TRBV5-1,CASSHGRGSGRYEQYF,TGCGCCAGCAGCCATGGCCGCGGTAGCGGGAGGTACGAGCAGTACTTC
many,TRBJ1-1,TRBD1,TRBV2,CASSPTRQGHTEAFF,TGTGCCAGCAGTCCAACTCGACAGGGCCACACTGAAGCTTTCTTT
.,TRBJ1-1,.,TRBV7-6,CASSVGFFAEAFF,TGTGCCAGCAGCGTGGGGTTTTTCGCTGAAGCTTTCTTT
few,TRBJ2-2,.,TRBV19,CASSGTRSVTGELFF,TGTGCCAGTTCCGGGACTCGTTCCGTCACCGGGGAGCTGTTTTTT
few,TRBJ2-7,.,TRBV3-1,CASSHRTSGEQYF,TGTGCCAGCAGCCATAGGACCTCGGGGGAGCAGTACTTC
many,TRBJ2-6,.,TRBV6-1,CASSTSGFPGANVLTF,TGTGCCAGCAGTACATCAGGGTTCCCTGGGGCCAACGTCCTGACTTTC
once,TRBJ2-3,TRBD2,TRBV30,CAWSASSSAGGSTDTQYF,TGTGCCTGGAGTGCGTCCTCTAGTGCGGGAGGGAGCACAGATACGCAGTATTTT
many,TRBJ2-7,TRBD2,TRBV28,CASRLAGGPSNEQYF,TGTGCCAGCAGACTAGCGGGAGGACCTTCCAACGAGCAGTACTTC
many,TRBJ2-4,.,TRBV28,CATRFGKNIQYF,TGTGCCACGCGGTTCGGCAAAAACATTCAGTACTTC
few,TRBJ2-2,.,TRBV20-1,CSAFVLNTGELFF,TGCAGTGCTTTCGTATTGAACACCGGGGAGCTGTTTTTT
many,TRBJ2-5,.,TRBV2,CASTRSWGTQETQYF,TGTGCCAGCACCCGGAGTTGGGGGACCCAAGAGACCCAGTACTTC
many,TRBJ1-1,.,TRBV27,CASSLSSLGSYTEAFF,TGTGCCAGCAGTTTATCTTCCCTCGGGAGCTACACTGAAGCTTTCTTT
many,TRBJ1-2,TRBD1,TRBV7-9,CASSFPGRGSGYTF,TGTGCCAGCAGCTTCCCCGGCAGGGGGTCTGGCTACACCTTC
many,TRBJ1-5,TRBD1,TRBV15,CATSRERPGTGRGCGNQPQHF,TGTGCCACCAGCAGAGAGAGGCCCGGGACAGGGAGGGGTTGTGGCAATCAGCCCCAGCATTTT
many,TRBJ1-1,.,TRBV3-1,CASSQDPRGAFF,TGTGCCAGCAGCCAAGATCCCAGGGGCGCTTTCTTT
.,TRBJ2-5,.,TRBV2,CASSEVMRAFETQYF,TGTGCCAGCAGTGAAGTAATGCGGGCCTTCGAGACCCAGTACTTC
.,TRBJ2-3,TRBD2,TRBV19,CASSMGVTSGPTDTQYF,TGTGCCAGTAGTATGGGAGTGACTAGCGGACCCACAGATACGCAGTATTTT
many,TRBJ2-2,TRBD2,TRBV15,CATERGGGSTGELFF,TGTGCCACAGAACGGGGGGGCGGGAGCACCGGGGAGCTGTTTTTT
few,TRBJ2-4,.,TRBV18,CASSPPNLNLGSKNIQYF,TGTGCCAGCTCACCACCGAACCTAAACTTAGGGAGCAAAAACATTCAGTACTTC
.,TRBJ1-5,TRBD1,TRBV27,CASSSGTGGESQHF,TGTGCCAGCAGTTCAGGGACAGGAGGGGAGTCCCAGCATTTT